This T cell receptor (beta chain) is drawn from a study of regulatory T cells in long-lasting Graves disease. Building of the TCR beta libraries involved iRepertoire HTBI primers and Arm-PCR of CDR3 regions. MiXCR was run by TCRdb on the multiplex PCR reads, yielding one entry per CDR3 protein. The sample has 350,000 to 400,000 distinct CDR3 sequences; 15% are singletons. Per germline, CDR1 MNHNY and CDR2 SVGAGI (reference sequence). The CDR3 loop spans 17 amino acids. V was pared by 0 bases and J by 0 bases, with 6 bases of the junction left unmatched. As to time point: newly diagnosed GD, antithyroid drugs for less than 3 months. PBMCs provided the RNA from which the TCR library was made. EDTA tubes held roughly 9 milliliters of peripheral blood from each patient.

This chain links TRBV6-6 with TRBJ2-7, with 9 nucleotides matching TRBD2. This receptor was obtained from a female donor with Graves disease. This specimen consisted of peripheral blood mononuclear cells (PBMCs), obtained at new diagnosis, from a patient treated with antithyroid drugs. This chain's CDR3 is CASSYSRLAVSSYEQYF. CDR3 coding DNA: TGTGCCAGCAGTTACTCGAGACTAGCGGTGAGCTCCTACGAGCAGTACTTC.